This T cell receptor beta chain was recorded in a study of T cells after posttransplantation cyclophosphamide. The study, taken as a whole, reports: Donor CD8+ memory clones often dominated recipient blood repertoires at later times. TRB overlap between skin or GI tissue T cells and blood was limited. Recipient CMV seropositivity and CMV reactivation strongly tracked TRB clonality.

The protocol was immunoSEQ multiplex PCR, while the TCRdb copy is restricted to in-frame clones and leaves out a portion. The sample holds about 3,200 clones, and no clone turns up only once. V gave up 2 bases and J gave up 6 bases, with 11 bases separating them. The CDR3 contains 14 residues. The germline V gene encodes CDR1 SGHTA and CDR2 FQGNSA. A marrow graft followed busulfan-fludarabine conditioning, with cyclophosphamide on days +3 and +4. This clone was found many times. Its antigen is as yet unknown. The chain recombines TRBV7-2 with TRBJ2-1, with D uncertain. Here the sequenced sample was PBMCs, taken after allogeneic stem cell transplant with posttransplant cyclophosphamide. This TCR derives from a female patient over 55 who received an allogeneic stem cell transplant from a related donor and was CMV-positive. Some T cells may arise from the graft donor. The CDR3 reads CASSLLFRANEQFF. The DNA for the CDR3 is TGTGCCAGCAGCTTACTATTTAGGGCCAATGAGCAGTTCTTC.